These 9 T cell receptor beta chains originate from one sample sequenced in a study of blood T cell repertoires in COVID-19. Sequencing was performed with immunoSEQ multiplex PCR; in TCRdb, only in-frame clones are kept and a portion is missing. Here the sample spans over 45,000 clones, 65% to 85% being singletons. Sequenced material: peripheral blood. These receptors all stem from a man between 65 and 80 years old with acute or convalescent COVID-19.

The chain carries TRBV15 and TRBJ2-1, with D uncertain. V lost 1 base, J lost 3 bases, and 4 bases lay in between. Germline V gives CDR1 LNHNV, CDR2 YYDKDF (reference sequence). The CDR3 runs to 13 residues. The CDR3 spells CATSRASYNEQFF. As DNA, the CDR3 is TGTGCCACCAGCAGAGCCAGCTACAATGAGCAGTTCTTC. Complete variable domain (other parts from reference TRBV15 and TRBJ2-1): DAMVIQNPRYQVTQFGKPVTLSCSQTLNHNVMYWYQQKSSQAPKLLFHYYDKDFNNEADTPDNFQSRRPNTSFCFLDIRSPGLGDTAMYLCATSRASYNEQFFGPGTRLTVL.

CDR3 in amino acids: CAWKKAGNTGELFF. DNA of the CDR3: TGTGCCTGGAAGAAAGCGGGGAACACCGGGGAGCTGTTTTTT. V usage is TRBV30 and J usage is TRBJ2-2; possibly TRBD2 for D (6 bases). CDR1 and CDR2 from the germline V gene are GTSNPN and SVGIG (reference sequence). The V gene lost 4 bases and the J gene lost 1 base, with 10 bases spanning the gap. The CDR3 totals 14 residues.

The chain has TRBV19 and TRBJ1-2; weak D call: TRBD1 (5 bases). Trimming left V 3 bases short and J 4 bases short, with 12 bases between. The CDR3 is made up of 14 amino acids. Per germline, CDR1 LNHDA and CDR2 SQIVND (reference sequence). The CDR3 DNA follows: TGTGCCAGTAGTATGCCCAGGGTTTCCTATGGCTACACCTTC. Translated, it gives CASSMPRVSYGYTF.

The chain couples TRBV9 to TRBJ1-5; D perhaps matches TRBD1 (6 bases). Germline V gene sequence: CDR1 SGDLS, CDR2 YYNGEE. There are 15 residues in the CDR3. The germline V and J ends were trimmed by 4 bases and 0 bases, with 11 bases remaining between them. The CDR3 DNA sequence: TGTGCCAGCAGCCCAGGGGAGTATAGCAATCAGCCCCAGCATTTT. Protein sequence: CASSPGEYSNQPQHF.

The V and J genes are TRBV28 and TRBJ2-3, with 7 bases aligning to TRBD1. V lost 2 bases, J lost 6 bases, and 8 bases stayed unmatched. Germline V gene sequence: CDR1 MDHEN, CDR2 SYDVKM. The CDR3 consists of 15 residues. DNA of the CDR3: TGTGCCAGCAGTTTACAGAAAGAGGGGGCTGATACGCAGTATTTT. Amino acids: CASSLQKEGADTQYF.

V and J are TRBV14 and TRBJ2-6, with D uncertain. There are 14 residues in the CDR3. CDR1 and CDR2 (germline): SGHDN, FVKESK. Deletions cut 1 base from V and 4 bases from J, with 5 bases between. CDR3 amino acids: CASSQVAGANVLTF. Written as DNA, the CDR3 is TGTGCCAGCAGCCAAGTAGCCGGGGCCAACGTCCTGACTTTC.

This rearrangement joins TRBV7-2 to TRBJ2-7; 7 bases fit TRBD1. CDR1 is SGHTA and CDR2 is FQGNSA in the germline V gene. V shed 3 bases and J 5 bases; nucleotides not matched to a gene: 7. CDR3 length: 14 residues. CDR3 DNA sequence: TGTGCCAGCAGCTTTACCCGGGACAGCCACGAGCAGTACTTC. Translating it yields CASSFTRDSHEQYF.

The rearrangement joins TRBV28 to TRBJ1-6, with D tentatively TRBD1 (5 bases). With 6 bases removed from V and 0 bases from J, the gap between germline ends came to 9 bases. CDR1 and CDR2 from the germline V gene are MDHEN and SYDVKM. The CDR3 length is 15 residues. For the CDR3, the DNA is TGTGCCAGCAGCAACAGGATCTCCTATAATTCACCCCTCCACTTT. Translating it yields CASSNRISYNSPLHF.

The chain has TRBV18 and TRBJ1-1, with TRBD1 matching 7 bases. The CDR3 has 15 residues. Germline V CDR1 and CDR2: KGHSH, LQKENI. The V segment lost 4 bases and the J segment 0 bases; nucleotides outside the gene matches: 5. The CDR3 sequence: CASSLAGGMNTEAFF. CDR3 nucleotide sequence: TGTGCCAGCTCACTTGCAGGGGGGATGAACACTGAAGCTTTCTTT. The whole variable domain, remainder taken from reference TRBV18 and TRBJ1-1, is NAGVMQNPRHLVRRRGQEARLRCSPMKGHSHVYWYRQLPEEGLKFMVYLQKENIIDESGMPKERFSAEFPKEGPSILRIQQVVRGDSAAYFCASSLAGGMNTEAFFGQGTRLTVV.